This T cell receptor beta chain was observed in a study of T cells after yellow fever vaccination. On the study more broadly: Those fractions that held only low numbers of cells were prepared using the SMART-Seq v4 Ultra Low Input RNA kit.

TCRdb used MiXCR to reprocess the 5' RACE reads, holding one entry per CDR3 protein. The sample gives some 390,000 distinct CDR3 sequences, about 6.2% of which show up once; over 14% is in the top ten. The CDR3 runs to 14 residues. Germline CDR1 and CDR2: DFQATT and SNEGSKA (reference sequence). The ends lost 6 bases at V and 2 bases at J; junction bases unmatched: 6. This clonotype was recorded many times. The source of this sequence is a man aged 30 to 39 who received the YFV17D yellow fever vaccine. The V gene is TRBV20-1, the J gene TRBJ2-1; TRBD2 matches 8 bases. The sequencing here drew on PBMCs, taken 5 days after the yellow fever booster vaccination. The CDR3 spells CSAKSGRAYNEQFF. The CDR3 DNA sequence: TGCAGTGCGAAGAGCGGGAGAGCCTACAATGAGCAGTTCTTC.